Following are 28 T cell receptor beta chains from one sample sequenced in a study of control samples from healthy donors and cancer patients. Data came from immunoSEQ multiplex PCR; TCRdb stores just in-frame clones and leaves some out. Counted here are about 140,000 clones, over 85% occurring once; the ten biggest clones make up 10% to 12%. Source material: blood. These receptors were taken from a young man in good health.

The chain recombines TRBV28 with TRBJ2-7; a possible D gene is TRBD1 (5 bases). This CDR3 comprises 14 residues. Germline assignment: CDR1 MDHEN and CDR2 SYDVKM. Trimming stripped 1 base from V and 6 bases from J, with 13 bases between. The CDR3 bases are TGTGCCAGCAGTTTATTGGGGCCACGAGGCGAGCAGTACTTC. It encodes CASSLLGPRGEQYF.

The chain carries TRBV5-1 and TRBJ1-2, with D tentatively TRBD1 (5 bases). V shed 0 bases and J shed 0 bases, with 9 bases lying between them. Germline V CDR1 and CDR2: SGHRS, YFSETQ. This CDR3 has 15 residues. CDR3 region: CASSLADSTNYGYTF. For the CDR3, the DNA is TGCGCCAGCAGCTTGGCCGACAGTACTAACTATGGCTACACCTTC.

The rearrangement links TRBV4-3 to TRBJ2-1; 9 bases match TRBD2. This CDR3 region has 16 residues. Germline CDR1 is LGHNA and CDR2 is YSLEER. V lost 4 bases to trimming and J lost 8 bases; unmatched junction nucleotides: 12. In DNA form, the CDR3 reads TGCGCCAGCAGCCGCTCAGGGGTAGCGGGAGTTGATGAGCAGTTCTTC. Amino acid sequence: CASSRSGVAGVDEQFF.

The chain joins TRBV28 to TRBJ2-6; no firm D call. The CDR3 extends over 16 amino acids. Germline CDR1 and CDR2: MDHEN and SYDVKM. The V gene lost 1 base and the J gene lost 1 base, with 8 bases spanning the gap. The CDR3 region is CASSLFPGSGANVLTF. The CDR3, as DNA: TGTGCCAGCAGTTTATTCCCGGGTTCTGGGGCCAACGTCCTGACTTTC.

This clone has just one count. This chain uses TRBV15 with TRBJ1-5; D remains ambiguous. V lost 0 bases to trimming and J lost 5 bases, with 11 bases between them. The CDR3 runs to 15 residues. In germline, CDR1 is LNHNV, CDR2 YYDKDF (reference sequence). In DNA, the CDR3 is TGTGCCACCAGCAGAGAGGTTCGGAGGGATCAGCCCCAGCATTTT. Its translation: CATSREVRRDQPQHF.

This CDR3 is CASSEVGGFNQPQHF. CDR3 coding DNA: TGTGCCAGCAGTGAAGTAGGGGGGTTCAATCAGCCCCAGCATTTT. The genes are TRBV6-1 and TRBJ1-5; D possibly corresponds to TRBD1 (6 bases). With 1 base removed from V and 3 bases from J, the gap between germline ends came to 10 bases. This CDR3 spans 15 amino acids. From germline, CDR1 is MNHNS and CDR2 SASEGT.

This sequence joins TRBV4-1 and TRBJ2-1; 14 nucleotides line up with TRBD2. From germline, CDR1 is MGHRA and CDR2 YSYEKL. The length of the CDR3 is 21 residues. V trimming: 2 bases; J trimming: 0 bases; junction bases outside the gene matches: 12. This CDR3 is CASSQPRLAGGSQGSYNEQFF. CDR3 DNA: TGCGCCAGCAGCCAACCCCGACTAGCGGGAGGGTCTCAAGGCTCCTACAATGAGCAGTTCTTC.

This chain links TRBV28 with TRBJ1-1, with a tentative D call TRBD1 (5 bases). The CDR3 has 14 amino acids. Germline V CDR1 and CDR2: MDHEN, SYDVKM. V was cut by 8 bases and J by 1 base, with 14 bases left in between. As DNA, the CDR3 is TGTGCCAGCCTCACAGGCTTTCCGAACACTGAAGCTTTCTTT. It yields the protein CASLTGFPNTEAFF.

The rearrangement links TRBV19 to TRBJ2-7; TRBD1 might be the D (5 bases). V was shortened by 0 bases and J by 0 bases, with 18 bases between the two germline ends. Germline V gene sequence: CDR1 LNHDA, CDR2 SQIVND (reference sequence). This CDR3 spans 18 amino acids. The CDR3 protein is CASSIDWWGGRDSYEQYF. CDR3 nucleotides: TGTGCCAGTAGTATAGACTGGTGGGGTGGCAGGGACTCCTACGAGCAGTACTTC.

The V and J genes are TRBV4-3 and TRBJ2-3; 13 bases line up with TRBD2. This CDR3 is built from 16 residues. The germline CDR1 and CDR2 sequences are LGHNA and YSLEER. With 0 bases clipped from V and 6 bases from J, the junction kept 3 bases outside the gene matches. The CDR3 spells CASSQDVLAGGDTQYF. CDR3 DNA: TGCGCCAGCAGCCAAGACGTACTAGCGGGAGGGGATACGCAGTATTTT.

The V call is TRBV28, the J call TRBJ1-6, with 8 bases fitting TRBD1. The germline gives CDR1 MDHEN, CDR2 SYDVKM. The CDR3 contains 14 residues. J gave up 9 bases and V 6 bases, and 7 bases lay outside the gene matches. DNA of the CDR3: TGTGCCAGCAGACCGACAGGGGAACGTTCACCCCTCCACTTT. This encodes CASRPTGERSPLHF.

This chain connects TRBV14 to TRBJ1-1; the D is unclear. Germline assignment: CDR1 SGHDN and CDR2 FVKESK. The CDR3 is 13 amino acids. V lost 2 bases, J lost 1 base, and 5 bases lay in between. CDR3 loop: CASSQLRNTEAFF. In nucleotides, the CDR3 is TGTGCCAGCAGCCAACTCAGGAACACTGAAGCTTTCTTT. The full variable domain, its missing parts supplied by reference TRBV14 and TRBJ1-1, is EAGVTQFPSHSVIEKGQTVTLRCDPISGHDNLYWYRRVMGKEIKFLLHFVKESKQDESGMPNNRFLAERTGGTYSTLKVQPAELEDSGVYFCASSQLRNTEAFFGQGTRLTVV.

The CDR3 coding sequence is TGTGCCAGCAGCACTTCCGGACTAGCGGAATCCAATGAGCAGTTCTTC. Its translation: CASSTSGLAESNEQFF. This sequence joins TRBV28 and TRBJ2-1, with 10 bases identical to TRBD2. Germline V gives CDR1 MDHEN, CDR2 SYDVKM. V was pared by 6 bases and J by 6 bases, with 11 bases of the junction left unmatched. The CDR3 loop spans 16 amino acids.

CDR3 nucleotide sequence: TGTGCCAGCTCACTAAGGACAGGGAGGGATGAGCAGTTCTTC. Translated: CASSLRTGRDEQFF. The rearrangement links TRBV18 to TRBJ2-1; D is possibly TRBD1 (8 bases). Germline CDR1 is KGHSH and CDR2 is LQKENI. The CDR3 spans 14 residues. The V and J ends lost 4 bases and 8 bases respectively, with 15 bases between them. Based on the CDR3 plus reference TRBV18 and TRBJ2-1, the full variable domain is NAGVMQNPRHLVRRRGQEARLRCSPMKGHSHVYWYRQLPEEGLKFMVYLQKENIIDESGMPKERFSAEFPKEGPSILRIQQVVRGDSAAYFCASSLRTGRDEQFFGPGTRLTVL.

The CDR3 protein is CASSLTGYVYEQYF. Written as DNA, the CDR3 is TGTGCCAGCAGTTTAACAGGGTACGTGTACGAGCAGTACTTC. This rearrangement joins TRBV27 to TRBJ2-7, with TRBD1 as a possible D gene (6 bases). This CDR3 comprises 14 residues. V lost 2 bases and J lost 4, with 12 bases in between. Germline V lookup: CDR1 MNHEY, CDR2 SMNVEV (reference sequence).

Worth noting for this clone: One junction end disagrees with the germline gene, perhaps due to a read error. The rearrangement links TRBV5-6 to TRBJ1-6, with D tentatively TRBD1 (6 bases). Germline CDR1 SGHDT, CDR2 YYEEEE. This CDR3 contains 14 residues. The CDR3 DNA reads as TGTGCCAGCAGCGATATCGGGTTCGGGACACAAAAGAATTGG. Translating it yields CASSDIGFGTQKNW.

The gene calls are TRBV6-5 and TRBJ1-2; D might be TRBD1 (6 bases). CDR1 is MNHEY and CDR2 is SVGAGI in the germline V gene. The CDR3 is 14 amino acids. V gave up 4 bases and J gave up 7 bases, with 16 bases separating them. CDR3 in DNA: TGTGCCAGCAGTTCCAGACAGGTTCGGTCTGGCTACACCTTC. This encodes CASSSRQVRSGYTF.

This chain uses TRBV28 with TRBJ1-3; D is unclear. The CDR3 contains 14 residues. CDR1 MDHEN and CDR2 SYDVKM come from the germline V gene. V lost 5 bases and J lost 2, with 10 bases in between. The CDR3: CASSPQETGNTIYF. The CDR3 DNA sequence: TGTGCCAGCAGTCCCCAGGAGACTGGAAACACCATATATTTT. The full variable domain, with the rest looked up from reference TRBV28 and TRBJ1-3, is DVKVTQSSRYLVKRTGEKVFLECVQDMDHENMFWYRQDPGLGLRLIYFSYDVKMKEKGDIPEGYSVSREKKERFSLILESASTNQTSMYLCASSPQETGNTIYFGEGSWLTVV.

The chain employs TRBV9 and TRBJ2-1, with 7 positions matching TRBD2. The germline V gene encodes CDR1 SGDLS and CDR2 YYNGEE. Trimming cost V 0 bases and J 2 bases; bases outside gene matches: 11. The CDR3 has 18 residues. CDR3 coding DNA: TGTGCCAGCAGCGTAGGGGCGGGAGCCGACCCTACCTACAATGAGCAGTTCTTC. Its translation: CASSVGAGADPTYNEQFF.

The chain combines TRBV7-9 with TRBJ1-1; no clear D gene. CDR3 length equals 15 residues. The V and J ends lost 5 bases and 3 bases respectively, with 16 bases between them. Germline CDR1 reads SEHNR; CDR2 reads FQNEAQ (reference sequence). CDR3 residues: CASSLGDPSDTEAFF. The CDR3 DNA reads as TGTGCCAGCAGCCTTGGGGATCCTAGTGACACTGAAGCTTTCTTT.

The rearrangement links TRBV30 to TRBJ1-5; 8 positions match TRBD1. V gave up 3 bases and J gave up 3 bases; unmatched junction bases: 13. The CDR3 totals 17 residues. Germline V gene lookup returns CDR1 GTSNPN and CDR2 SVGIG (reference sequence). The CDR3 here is CAWRAPLGQVNNQPQHF. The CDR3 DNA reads TGTGCCTGGAGAGCCCCGTTGGGACAGGTAAACAATCAGCCCCAGCATTTT.

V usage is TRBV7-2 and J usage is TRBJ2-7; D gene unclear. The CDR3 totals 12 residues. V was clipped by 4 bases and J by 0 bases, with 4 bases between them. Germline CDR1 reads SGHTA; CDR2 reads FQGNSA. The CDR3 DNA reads TGTGCCAGCAGCTCAAGCTCCTACGAGCAGTACTTC. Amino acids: CASSSSSYEQYF.

DNA of the CDR3: TGCGCCAGCAGCCAAGATGGAAACAGATATGGCTACACCTTC. This translates into CASSQDGNRYGYTF. The chain combines TRBV4-1 with TRBJ1-2; D unresolved. Germline V CDR1 and CDR2: MGHRA, YSYEKL. V lost 0 bases, J lost 5 bases, and 10 bases lay in between. The CDR3 is 14 residues long.

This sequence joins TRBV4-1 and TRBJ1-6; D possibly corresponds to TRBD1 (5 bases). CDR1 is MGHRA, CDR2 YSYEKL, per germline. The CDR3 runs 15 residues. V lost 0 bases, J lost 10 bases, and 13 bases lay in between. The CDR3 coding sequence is TGCGCCAGCAGCCAAGAATGGCAGGGTTGGTCACCCCTCCACTTT. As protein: CASSQEWQGWSPLHF.

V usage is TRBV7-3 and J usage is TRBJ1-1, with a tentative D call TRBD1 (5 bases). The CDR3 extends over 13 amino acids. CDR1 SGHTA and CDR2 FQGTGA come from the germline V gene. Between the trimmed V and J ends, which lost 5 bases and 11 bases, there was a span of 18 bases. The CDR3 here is CASSQGGAREAFF. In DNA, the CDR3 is TGTGCCAGCAGCCAAGGAGGAGCCAGGGAGGCTTTCTTT.

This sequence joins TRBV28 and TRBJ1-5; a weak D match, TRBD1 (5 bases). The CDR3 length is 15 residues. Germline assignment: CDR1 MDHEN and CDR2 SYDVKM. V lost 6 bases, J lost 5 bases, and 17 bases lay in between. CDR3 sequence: CASRPLQVRDQPQHF. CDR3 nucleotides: TGTGCCAGCAGACCCTTACAGGTTCGGGATCAGCCCCAGCATTTT. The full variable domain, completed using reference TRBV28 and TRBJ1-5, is DVKVTQSSRYLVKRTGEKVFLECVQDMDHENMFWYRQDPGLGLRLIYFSYDVKMKEKGDIPEGYSVSREKKERFSLILESASTNQTSMYLCASRPLQVRDQPQHFGDGTRLSIL.

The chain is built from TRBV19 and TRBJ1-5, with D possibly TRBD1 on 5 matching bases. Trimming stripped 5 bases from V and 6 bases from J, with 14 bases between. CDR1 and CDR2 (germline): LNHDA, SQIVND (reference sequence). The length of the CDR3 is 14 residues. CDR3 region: CASSARTGAQPQHF. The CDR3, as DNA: TGTGCCAGTAGTGCTCGGACTGGGGCTCAGCCCCAGCATTTT.

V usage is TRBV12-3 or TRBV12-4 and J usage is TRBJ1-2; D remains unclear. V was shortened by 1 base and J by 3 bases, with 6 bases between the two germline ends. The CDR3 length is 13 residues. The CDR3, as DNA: TGTGCCAGCAGTTTAGGCAGTTACTATGGCTACACCTTC. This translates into CASSLGSYYGYTF.